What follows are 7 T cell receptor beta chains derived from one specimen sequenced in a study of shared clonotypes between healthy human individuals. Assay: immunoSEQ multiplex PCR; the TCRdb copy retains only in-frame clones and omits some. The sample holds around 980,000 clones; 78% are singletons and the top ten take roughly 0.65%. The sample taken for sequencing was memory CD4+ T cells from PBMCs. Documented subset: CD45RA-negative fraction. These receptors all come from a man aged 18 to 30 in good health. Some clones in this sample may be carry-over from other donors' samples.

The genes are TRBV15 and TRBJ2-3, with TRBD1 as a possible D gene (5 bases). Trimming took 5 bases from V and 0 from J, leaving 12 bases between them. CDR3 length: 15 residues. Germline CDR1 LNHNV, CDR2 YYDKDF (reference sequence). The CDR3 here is CATSPRQGSTDTQYF. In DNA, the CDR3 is TGTGCCACCAGCCCTCGGCAGGGTAGCACAGATACGCAGTATTTT.

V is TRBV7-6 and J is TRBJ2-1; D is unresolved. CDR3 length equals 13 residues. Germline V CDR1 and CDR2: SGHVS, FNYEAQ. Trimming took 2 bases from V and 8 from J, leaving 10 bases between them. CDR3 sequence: CASSLSQFYEQFF. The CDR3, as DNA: TGTGCCAGCAGCTTATCCCAGTTCTATGAGCAGTTCTTC.

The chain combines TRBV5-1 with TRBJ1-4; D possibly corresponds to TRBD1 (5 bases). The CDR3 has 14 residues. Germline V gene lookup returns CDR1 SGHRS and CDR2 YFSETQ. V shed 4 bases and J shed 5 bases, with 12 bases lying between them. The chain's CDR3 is CASSQETANEKLFF. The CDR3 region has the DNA TGCGCCAGCAGCCAGGAGACAGCGAATGAAAAACTGTTTTTT.

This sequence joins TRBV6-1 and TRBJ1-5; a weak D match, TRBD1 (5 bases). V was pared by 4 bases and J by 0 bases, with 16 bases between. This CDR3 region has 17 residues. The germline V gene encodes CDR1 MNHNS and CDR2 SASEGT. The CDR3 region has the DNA TGTGCCAGCAGTGGACCGTGGCAGGGTCATAGCAATCAGCCCCAGCATTTT. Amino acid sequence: CASSGPWQGHSNQPQHF.

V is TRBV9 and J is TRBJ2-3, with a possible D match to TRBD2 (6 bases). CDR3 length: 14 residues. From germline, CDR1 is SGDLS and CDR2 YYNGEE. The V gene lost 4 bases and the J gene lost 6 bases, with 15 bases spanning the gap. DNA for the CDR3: TGTGCCAGCAGCAGGGGACCCGCGGGGGATACGCAGTATTTT. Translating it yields CASSRGPAGDTQYF.

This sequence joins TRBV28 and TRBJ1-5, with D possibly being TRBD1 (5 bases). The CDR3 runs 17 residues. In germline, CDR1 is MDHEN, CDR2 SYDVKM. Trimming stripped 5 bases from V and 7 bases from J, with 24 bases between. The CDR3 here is CASSPGGSAGIRQPQHF. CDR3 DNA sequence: TGTGCCAGCAGTCCTGGCGGGTCCGCAGGGATTCGCCAGCCCCAGCATTTT.

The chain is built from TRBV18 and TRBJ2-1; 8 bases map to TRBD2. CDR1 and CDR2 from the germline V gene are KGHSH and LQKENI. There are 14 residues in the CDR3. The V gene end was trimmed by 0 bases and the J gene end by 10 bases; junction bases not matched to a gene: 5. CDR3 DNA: TGTGCCAGCTCACCACCGCCAGCGGGAGTCGAGCAGTTCTTC. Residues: CASSPPPAGVEQFF.